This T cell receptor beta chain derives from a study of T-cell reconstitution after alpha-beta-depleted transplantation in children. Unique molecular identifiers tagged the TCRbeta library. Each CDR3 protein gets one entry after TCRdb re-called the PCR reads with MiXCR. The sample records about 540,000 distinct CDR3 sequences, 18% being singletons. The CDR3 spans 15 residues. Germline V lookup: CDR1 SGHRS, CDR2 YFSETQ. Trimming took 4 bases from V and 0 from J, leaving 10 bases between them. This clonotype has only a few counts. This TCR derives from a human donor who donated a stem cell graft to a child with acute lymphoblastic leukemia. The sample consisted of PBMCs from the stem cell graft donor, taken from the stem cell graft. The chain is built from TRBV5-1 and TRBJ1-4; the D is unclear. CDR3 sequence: CASSTDGTTNEKLFF. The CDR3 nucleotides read TGCGCCAGCAGCACGGACGGGACAACTAATGAAAAACTGTTTTTT.